This is a list of T cell receptor beta chains from one sample in a study of shared clonotypes between healthy human individuals. Sequenced by immunoSEQ multiplex PCR; TCRdb stores in-frame clones only, minus some. The sample contains hundreds of thousands of clones, approximately 95% of which appear only once. Sequencing used naive CD8+ T cells sorted from blood. The receptors were sampled from a woman aged 25 to 39 in good health. Each CDR3 is given with its conserved first and last residue. The D gene is left open where the match is weak. For some rows the clone size is stated as once, few or many, or as a class when expanded; others skip it.

.	TRBV13	TRBJ2-1	.	CASSLRVAYHNEQFF	TGTGCCAGCAGCTTAAGGGTAGCGTACCACAATGAGCAGTTCTTC
.	TRBV5-8	TRBJ2-1	once	CASVGLEFF	TGTGCCAGTGTAGGGTTAGAGTTCTTC
TRBD1	TRBV2	TRBJ1-2	.	CAALDRVYGYTF	TGTGCCGCCCTGGACAGGGTCTATGGCTACACCTTC
.	TRBV7-9	TRBJ2-7	.	CASTNSGVSYEQYF	TGTGCCAGCACAAATAGTGGGGTCTCCTACGAGCAGTACTTC
TRBD1	TRBV28	TRBJ1-2	.	CASSLGTGVGYTF	TGTGCCAGCAGTTTGGGGACAGGCGTGGGCTACACCTTC
.	TRBV6-1	TRBJ2-7	.	CASSEIFQGTSYEQYF	TGTGCCAGCAGTGAGATCTTCCAGGGGACCTCCTACGAGCAGTACTTC
TRBD1	TRBV9	TRBJ1-2	.	CASSEREQGAPSYGYTF	TGTGCCAGCAGCGAGAGGGAACAGGGGGCGCCCAGCTATGGCTACACCTTC
TRBD1	TRBV2	TRBJ2-5	.	CASKGFVDRGPETQYF	TGTGCCAGCAAAGGGTTCGTTGACAGGGGGCCGGAGACCCAGTACTTC
TRBD2	TRBV27	TRBJ2-3	.	CASSFVAGGGGTDTQYF	TGTGCCAGCAGTTTCGTAGCGGGAGGAGGTGGCACAGATACGCAGTATTTT
TRBD1	TRBV28	TRBJ1-5	.	CASSPDRGLRPQHF	TGTGCCAGCAGCCCGGACAGGGGGTTGCGGCCCCAGCATTTT
.	TRBV2	TRBJ2-1	.	CASTSLGSVEQFF	TGTGCCAGCACCAGTCTGGGATCGGTAGAGCAGTTCTTC
.	TRBV9	TRBJ1-1	.	CASSDGDNTEAFF	TGTGCCAGCAGCGACGGGGACAACACTGAAGCTTTCTTT
TRBD1	TRBV5-1	TRBJ2-7	.	CASRITGGEQYF	TGCGCCAGCAGAATAACAGGGGGCGAGCAGTACTTC
.	TRBV4-1	TRBJ1-3	.	CASSSNSGNTIYF	TGCGCCAGCAGCTCGAACTCTGGAAACACCATATATTTT
.	TRBV27	TRBJ2-7	.	CASSLQVSYEQYF	TGTGCCAGCAGTTTACAAGTCTCCTACGAGCAGTACTTC
TRBD2	TRBV7-9	TRBJ2-7	.	CASSLGPTGGSYEQYF	TGTGCCAGCAGCTTAGGGCCTACGGGGGGCTCCTACGAGCAGTACTTC
TRBD1	TRBV2	TRBJ1-2	once	CASSSTGTGIYGYTF	TGTGCCAGCAGTTCTACCGGGACAGGGATCTATGGCTACACCTTC
.	TRBV19	TRBJ2-1	once	CASSMVADRPYNEQFF	TGTGCCAGTAGTATGGTAGCGGACAGGCCATACAATGAGCAGTTCTTC
.	TRBV7-9	TRBJ2-2	.	CASRPSGGRTGELFF	TGTGCCAGCAGACCGTCCGGGGGCAGGACCGGGGAGCTGTTTTTT
.	TRBV19	TRBJ1-5	.	CASSIVRSFNQPQHF	TGTGCCAGTAGTATAGTTCGCAGCTTCAATCAGCCCCAGCATTTT
.	TRBV19	TRBJ2-1	once	CASSIGLVEQFF	TGTGCCAGTAGTATAGGCCTCGTTGAGCAGTTCTTC
.	TRBV4-1	TRBJ2-5	.	CASSQDPRVSAGETQYF	TGCGCCAGCAGCCAAGATCCCCGAGTTAGCGCCGGGGAGACCCAGTACTTC
TRBD1	TRBV29-1	TRBJ2-7	.	CSVDGGQGDRDEQYF	TGCAGCGTTGATGGGGGACAGGGGGATCGGGACGAGCAGTACTTC
.	TRBV10-2	TRBJ2-1	.	CASSGPLVGVIYNEQFF	TGCGCCAGCAGTGGGCCGTTGGTAGGGGTAATCTACAATGAGCAGTTCTTC
TRBD2	TRBV5-4	TRBJ2-3	.	CASSLAESTDTQYF	TGTGCCAGCAGCCTAGCGGAAAGCACAGATACGCAGTATTTT
.	TRBV10-1	TRBJ1-5	once	CASSEIKQGHPQHF	TGCGCCAGCAGTGAAATAAAACAGGGCCATCCCCAGCATTTT
.	TRBV7-9	TRBJ2-1	.	CASSFPYHEQFF	TGTGCCAGCAGCTTCCCCTACCATGAGCAGTTCTTC
.	TRBV7-9	TRBJ2-2	.	CASSLERGTNTGELFF	TGTGCCAGCAGCTTAGAGCGCGGGACGAACACCGGGGAGCTGTTTTTT